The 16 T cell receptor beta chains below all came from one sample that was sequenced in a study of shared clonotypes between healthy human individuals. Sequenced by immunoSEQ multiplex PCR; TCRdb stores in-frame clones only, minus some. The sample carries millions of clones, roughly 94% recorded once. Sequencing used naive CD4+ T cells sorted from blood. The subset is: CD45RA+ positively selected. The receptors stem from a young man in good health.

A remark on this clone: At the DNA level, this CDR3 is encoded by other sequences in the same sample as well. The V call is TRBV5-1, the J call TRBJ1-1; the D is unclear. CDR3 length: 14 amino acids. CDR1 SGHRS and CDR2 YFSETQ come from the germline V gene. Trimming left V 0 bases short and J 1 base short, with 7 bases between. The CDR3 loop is CASSLDSWNTEAFF. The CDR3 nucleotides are TGCGCCAGCAGCTTGGATTCGTGGAACACTGAAGCTTTCTTT.

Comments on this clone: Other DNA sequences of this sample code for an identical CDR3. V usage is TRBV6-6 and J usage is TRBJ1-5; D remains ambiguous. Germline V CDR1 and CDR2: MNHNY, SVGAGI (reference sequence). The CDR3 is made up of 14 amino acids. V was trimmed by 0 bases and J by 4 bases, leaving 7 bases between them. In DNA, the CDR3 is TGTGCCAGCAGTTACTCCCAGCCGAATCAGCCCCAGCATTTT. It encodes CASSYSQPNQPQHF.

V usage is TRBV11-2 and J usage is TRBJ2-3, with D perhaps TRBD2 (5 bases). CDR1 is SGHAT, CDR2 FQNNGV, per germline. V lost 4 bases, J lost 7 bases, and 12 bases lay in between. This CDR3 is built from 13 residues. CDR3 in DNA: TGTGCCAGCAGCTGGCAAATGGACTATACGCAGTATTTT. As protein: CASSWQMDYTQYF.

The chain's CDR3 is CASSESPNYSNQPQHF. As DNA, the CDR3 is TGTGCCAGCAGTGAGTCCCCTAATTATAGCAATCAGCCCCAGCATTTT. The chain has TRBV2 and TRBJ1-5; D unclear. In germline, CDR1 is SNHLY, CDR2 FYNNEI. V lost 3 bases and J 0 bases, leaving 12 bases between the germline ends. The CDR3 loop spans 16 amino acids. Complete variable domain (other parts from reference TRBV2 and TRBJ1-5): EPEVTQTPSHQVTQMGQEVILRCVPISNHLYFYWYRQILGQKVEFLVSFYNNEISEKSEIFDDQFSVERPDGSNFTLKIRSTKLEDSAMYFCASSESPNYSNQPQHFGDGTRLSIL.

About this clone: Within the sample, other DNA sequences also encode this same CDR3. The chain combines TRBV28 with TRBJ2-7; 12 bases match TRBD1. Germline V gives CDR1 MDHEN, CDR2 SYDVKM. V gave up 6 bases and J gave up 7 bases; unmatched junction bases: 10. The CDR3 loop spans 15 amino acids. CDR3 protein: CASSSPGQGAREQYF. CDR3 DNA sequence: TGTGCCAGCAGCTCACCGGGACAGGGGGCGCGGGAGCAGTACTTC.

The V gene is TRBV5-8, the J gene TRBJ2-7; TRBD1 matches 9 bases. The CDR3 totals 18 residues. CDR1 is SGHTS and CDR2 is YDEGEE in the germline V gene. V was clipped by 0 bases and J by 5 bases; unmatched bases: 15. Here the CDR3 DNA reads TGTGCCAGCAGCTTGGTTTTGGGCATAGGGACAGGGCACCACGAGCAGTACTTC. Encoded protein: CASSLVLGIGTGHHEQYF.

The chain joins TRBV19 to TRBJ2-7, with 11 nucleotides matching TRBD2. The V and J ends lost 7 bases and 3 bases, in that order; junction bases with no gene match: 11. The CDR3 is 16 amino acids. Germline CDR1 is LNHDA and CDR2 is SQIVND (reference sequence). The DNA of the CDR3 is TGTGCCAGTACCAGTCGGGGGACTAGCGGATTCTACGAGCAGTACTTC. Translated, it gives CASTSRGTSGFYEQYF.

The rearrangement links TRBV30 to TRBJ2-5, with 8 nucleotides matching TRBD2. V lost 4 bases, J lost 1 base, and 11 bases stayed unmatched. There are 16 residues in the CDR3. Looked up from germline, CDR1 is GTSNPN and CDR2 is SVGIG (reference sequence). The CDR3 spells CAWNPPPGGIQETQYF. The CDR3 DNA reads TGTGCCTGGAATCCCCCCCCGGGAGGGATCCAAGAGACCCAGTACTTC.

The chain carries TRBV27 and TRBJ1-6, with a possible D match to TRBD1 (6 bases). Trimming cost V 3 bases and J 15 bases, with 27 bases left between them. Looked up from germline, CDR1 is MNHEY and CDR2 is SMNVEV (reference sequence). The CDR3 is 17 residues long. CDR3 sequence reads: CASSFGVGTPFEVGLHF. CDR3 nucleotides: TGTGCCAGCAGTTTCGGGGTCGGGACACCTTTTGAGGTGGGCCTCCACTTT.

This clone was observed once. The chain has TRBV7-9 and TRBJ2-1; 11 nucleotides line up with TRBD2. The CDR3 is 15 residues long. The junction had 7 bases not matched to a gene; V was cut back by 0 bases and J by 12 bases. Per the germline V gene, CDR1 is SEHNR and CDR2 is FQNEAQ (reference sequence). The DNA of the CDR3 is TGTGCCAGCAGCTTAGCGACTAGCGGGGTACCCGGGCAGTTCTTC. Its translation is CASSLATSGVPGQFF.

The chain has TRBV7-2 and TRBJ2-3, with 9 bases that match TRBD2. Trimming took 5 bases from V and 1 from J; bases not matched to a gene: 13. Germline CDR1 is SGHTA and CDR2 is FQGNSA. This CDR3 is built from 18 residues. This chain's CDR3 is CASSPNSGGLSRTDTQYF. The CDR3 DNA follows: TGTGCCAGCAGCCCAAACAGCGGGGGGCTGTCCCGCACAGATACGCAGTATTTT.

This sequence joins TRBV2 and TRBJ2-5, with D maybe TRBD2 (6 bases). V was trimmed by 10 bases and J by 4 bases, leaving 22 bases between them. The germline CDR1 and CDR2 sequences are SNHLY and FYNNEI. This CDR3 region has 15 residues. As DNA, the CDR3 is TGTGCCAATCGACTGGGGGGAAATGTAGGAGAGACCCAGTACTTC. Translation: CANRLGGNVGETQYF.

In DNA form, the CDR3 reads TGCGCCAGCAGCTTGAATACGGAGAATGAAAAACTGTTTTTT. Protein product: CASSLNTENEKLFF. This chain joins TRBV5-1 and TRBJ1-4; D unclear. Trimming pared 1 base from V and 5 bases from J, leaving 9 bases between. Germline loops: CDR1 SGHRS, CDR2 YFSETQ. The CDR3 is 14 residues long.

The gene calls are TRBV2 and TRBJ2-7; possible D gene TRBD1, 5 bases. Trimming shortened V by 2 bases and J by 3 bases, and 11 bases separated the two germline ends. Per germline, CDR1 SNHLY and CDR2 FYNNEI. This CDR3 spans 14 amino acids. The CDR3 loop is CASSEQGPNYEQYF. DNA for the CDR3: TGTGCCAGCAGTGAACAGGGTCCGAACTACGAGCAGTACTTC.

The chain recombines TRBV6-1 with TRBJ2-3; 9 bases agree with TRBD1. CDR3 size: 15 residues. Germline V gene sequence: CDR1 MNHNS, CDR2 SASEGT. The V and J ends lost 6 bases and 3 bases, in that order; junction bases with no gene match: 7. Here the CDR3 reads CASRSEQGATDTQYF. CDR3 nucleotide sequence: TGTGCCAGCAGGTCAGAACAGGGGGCTACAGATACGCAGTATTTT.

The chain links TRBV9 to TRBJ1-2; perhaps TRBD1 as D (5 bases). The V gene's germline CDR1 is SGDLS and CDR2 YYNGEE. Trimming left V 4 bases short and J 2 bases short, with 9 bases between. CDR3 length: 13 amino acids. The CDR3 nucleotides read TGTGCCAGCAGCAGGGACTGGAACTATGGCTACACCTTC. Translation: CASSRDWNYGYTF.